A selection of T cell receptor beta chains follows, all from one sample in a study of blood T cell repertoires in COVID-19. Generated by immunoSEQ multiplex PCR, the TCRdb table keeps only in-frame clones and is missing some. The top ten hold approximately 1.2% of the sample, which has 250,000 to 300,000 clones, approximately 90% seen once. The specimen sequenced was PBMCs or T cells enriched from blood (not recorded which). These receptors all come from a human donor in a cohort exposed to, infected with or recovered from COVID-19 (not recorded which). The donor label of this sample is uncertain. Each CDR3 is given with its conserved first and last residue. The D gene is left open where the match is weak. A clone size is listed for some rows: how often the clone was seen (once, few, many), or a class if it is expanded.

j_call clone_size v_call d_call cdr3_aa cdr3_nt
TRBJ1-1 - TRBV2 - CASRGGRNTEAFF TGTGCCAGCAGAGGGGGTCGGAACACTGAAGCTTTCTTT
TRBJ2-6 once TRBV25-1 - CASSAGNVLTF TGTGCCAGCAGTGCCGGCAACGTCCTGACTTTC
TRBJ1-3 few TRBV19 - CASSIKERRLSGNTIYF TGTGCCAGTAGTATAAAGGAGCGGAGACTCTCTGGAAACACCATATATTTT
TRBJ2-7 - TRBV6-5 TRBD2 CASCLNPGGEQYF TGTGCCAGCTGCCTCAACCCGGGGGGCGAGCAGTACTTC
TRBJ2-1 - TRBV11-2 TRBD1 CASSLVYRGQYNEQFF TGTGCCAGCAGCTTAGTATACAGGGGACAGTACAATGAGCAGTTCTTC
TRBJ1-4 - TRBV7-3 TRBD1 CASSPGTGSNEKLFF TGTGCCAGCAGCCCCGGGACAGGAAGTAATGAAAAACTGTTTTTT
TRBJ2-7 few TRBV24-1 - CATSAPGSYEQYF TGTGCCACCAGTGCGCCCGGGTCCTACGAGCAGTACTTC
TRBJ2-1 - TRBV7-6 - CASSLPAVPDPSSYNEQFF TGTGCCAGCAGCTTACCCGCGGTCCCTGACCCGAGCTCCTACAATGAGCAGTTCTTC
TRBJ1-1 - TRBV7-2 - CASSLMTRGTEAFF TGTGCCAGCAGCTTAATGACCAGGGGAACTGAAGCTTTCTTT
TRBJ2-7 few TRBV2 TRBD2 CASRGLARDWEQYF TGTGCCAGCAGAGGACTAGCGAGAGATTGGGAGCAGTACTTC
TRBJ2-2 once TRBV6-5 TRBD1 CASSTPTGINGELFF TGTGCCAGCAGTACGCCGACAGGGATAAACGGGGAGCTGTTTTTT
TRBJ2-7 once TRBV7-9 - CASAPDSTYEQYF TGTGCCAGCGCTCCCGACTCGACCTACGAGCAGTACTTC
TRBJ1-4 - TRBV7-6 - CASSRGGGGEKLFF TGTGCCAGCAGTCGTGGCGGGGGCGGAGAAAAACTGTTTTTT
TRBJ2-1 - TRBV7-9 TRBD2 CASSLTSGVGNEQFF TGTGCCAGCAGCTTAACTAGCGGGGTGGGCAATGAGCAGTTCTTC
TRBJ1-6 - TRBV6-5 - CATREGDSPLHF TGTGCCACTCGAGAGGGGGATTCACCCCTCCACTTT
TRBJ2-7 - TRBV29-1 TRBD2 CSGSSGGPYEQYF TGCAGCGGCTCTAGCGGGGGGCCCTACGAGCAGTACTTC
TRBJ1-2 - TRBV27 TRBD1 CASSTRQGHYGYTF TGTGCCAGCAGCACACGACAGGGACACTATGGCTACACCTTC
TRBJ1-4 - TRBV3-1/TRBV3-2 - CASSQVGGKANEKLFF TGTGCCAGCAGCCAAGTCGGAGGGAAGGCTAATGAAAAACTGTTTTTT
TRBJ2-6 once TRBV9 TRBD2 CASSVAMVGGISGANVLTF TGTGCCAGCAGCGTAGCGATGGTCGGGGGGATTTCTGGGGCCAACGTCCTGACTTTC
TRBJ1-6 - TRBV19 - CASSIDLQKSLHF TGTGCCAGTAGTATAGATCTACAGAAAAGCCTCCACTTT
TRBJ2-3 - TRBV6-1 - CASSDGHLSGITDTQYF TGTGCCAGCAGTGACGGACACTTGAGTGGAATTACAGATACGCAGTATTTT
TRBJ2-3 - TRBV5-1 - CASFTRLPTATDTQYF TGCGCCAGTTTCACCCGACTCCCAACGGCTACAGATACGCAGTATTTT
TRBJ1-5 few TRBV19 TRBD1 CATHPDRDNQPQHF TGTGCCACCCACCCCGACAGGGATAATCAGCCCCAGCATTTT
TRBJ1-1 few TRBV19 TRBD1 CASSDRVMNTEAFF TGTGCCAGTAGTGACAGGGTGATGAACACTGAAGCTTTCTTT
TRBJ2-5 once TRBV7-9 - CASVLLNRGRQETQYF TGTGCCAGCGTCCTTCTAAACAGAGGGAGGCAAGAGACCCAGTACTTC
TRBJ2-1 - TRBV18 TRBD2 CASSRLAGGLPYNEQFF TGTGCCAGCTCACGCCTAGCGGGGGGGCTTCCCTACAATGAGCAGTTCTTC
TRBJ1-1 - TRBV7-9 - CASSLEHLQGVTEAFF TGTGCCAGCAGCTTAGAACATTTACAGGGAGTTACTGAAGCTTTCTTT
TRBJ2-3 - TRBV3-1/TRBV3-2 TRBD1 CASSQVPQGGEDTQYF TGTGCCAGCAGCCAAGTCCCACAGGGGGGAGAAGATACGCAGTATTTT
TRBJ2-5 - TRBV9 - CASSVGGGETQYF TGTGCCAGCAGCGTAGGAGGAGGAGAGACCCAGTACTTC
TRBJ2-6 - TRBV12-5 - CASGPEAAGANVLTF TGTGCTAGTGGTCCTGAGGCGGCTGGGGCCAACGTCCTGACTTTC
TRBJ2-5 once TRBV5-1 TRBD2 CASSDVSGGKTQYF TGCGCCAGCAGCGATGTGAGCGGGGGAAAGACCCAGTACTTC
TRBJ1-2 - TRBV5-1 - CASNLGGANYGYTF TGCGCCAGCAATCTGGGGGGAGCTAACTATGGCTACACCTTC
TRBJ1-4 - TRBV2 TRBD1 CASSPDRGREKLFF TGTGCCAGCAGCCCCGACAGGGGCCGGGAAAAACTGTTTTTT
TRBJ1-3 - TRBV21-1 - CARITGSSGNTIYF TGTGCCAGGATCACAGGGTCCTCTGGAAACACCATATATTTT
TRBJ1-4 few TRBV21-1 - CASIPCNEKLFF TGTGCCAGCATCCCCTGTAATGAAAAACTGTTTTTT
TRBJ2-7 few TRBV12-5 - CASSAGSSYEQYF TGTGCTAGTTCGGCGGGGAGCTCCTACGAGCAGTACTTC
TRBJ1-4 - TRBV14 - CASSQQGRNEKLFF TGTGCCAGCAGCCAGCAGGGCCGAAATGAAAAACTGTTTTTT
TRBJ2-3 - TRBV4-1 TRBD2 CASSDVGGGSTDTQYF TGCGCCAGCAGCGATGTGGGCGGGGGAAGCACAGATACGCAGTATTTT
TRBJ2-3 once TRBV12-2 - CASRLEGGGAPDTQYF TGTGCAAGTCGCTTAGAGGGCGGGGGGGCACCAGATACGCAGTATTTT
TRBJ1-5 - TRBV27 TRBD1 CASSIGGGNQPQHF TGTGCCAGCTCCATCGGAGGGGGCAACCAGCCCCAGCATTTT
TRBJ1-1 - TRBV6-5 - CASSYSAAANTEAFF TGTGCCAGCAGTTACTCAGCGGCAGCAAACACTGAAGCTTTCTTT
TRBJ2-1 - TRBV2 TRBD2 CASRVSGGANEQFF TGTGCCAGCAGAGTTAGCGGGGGGGCCAATGAGCAGTTCTTC
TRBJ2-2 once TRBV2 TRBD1 CASSSRQGNGELFF TGTGCCAGCAGTTCTCGACAGGGTAACGGGGAGCTGTTTTTT
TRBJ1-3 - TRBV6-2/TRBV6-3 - CASSAGNTIYF TGTGCCAGCAGTGCGGGAAACACCATATATTTT
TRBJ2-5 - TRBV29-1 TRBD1 CSVDKRQGAKETQYF TGCAGCGTTGATAAACGACAGGGGGCGAAAGAGACCCAGTACTTC
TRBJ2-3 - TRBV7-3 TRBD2 CASSLEAGGPPDTQYF TGTGCCAGCAGCTTAGAAGCGGGGGGCCCCCCAGATACGCAGTATTTT
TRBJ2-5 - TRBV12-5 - CASGLVLLGRGRSFGDQYF TGTGCTAGTGGTTTGGTACTCCTCGGCAGGGGAAGGTCGTTTGGTGACCAGTACTTC
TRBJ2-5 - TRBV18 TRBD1 CASSPKQGETQYF TGTGCCAGCTCACCGAAACAGGGGGAGACCCAGTACTTC
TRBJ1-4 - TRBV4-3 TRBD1 CASSPFQTGEKLFF TGCGCCAGCAGCCCATTCCAGACAGGGGAAAAACTGTTTTTT
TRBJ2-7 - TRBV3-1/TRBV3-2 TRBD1 CASSRGTGGFLEQYF TGTGCCAGCAGCCGAGGGACAGGGGGCTTTCTCGAGCAGTACTTC
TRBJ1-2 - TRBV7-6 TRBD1 CASSSMRDRKESDYGYTF TGTGCCAGCAGCTCGATGAGGGACAGGAAGGAATCGGACTATGGCTACACCTTC
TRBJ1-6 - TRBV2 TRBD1 CASRGTGGSSPLHF TGTGCCAGCAGAGGGACAGGGGGCAGTTCACCCCTCCACTTT
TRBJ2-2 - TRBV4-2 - CASSQDAGRTNTGELFF TGTGCCAGCAGCCAAGATGCGGGGAGAACGAACACCGGGGAGCTGTTTTTT
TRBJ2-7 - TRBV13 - CASSPSWGLSSYEQYF TGTGCCAGCAGCCCCTCGTGGGGGCTCTCCTCCTACGAGCAGTACTTC
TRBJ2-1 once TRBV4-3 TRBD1 CASSEDGTGYPPNEQFF TGCGCCAGCAGCGAAGACGGGACAGGTTATCCGCCCAATGAGCAGTTCTTC
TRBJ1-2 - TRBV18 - CASSPGGGSAYGYTF TGTGCCAGCTCACCCGGCGGGGGGTCTGCCTATGGCTACACCTTC
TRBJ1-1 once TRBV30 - CAWSTRGSYSLQAFF TGTGCCTGGAGTACGCGGGGTTCATACAGCCTCCAAGCTTTCTTT
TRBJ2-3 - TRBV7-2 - CASSLIHRGTDTQYF TGTGCCAGCAGCTTAATCCACAGAGGCACAGATACGCAGTATTTT